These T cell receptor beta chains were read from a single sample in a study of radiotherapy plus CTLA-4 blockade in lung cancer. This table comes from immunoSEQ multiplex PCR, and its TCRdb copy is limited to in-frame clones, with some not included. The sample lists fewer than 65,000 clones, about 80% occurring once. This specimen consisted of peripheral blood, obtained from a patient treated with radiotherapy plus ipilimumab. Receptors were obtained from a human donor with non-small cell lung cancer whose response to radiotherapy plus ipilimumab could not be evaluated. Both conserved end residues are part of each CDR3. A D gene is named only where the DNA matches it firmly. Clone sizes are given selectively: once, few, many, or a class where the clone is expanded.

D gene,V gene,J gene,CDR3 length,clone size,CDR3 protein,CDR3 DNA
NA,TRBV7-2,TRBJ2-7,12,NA,CASSLVEGEQYF,TGTGCCAGCAGCTTAGTTGAGGGCGAGCAGTACTTC
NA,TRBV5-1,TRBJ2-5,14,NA,CASRSADLQETQYF,TGCGCCAGCAGATCAGCGGACCTTCAAGAGACCCAGTACTTC
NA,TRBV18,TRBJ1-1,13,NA,CASSPTPQGEAFF,TGTGCCAGCTCACCCACCCCCCAGGGTGAAGCTTTCTTT
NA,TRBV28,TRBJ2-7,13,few,CASGLLSSYEQYF,TGTGCCAGTGGACTGTTGAGCTCCTACGAGCAGTACTTC
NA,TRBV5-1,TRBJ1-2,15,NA,CASSLDGGPLVGYTF,TGCGCCAGCAGCTTGGACGGGGGGCCCCTAGTTGGCTACACCTTC
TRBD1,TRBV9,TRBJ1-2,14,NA,CASSVGQGPYGYTF,TGTGCCAGCAGCGTAGGACAGGGACCCTATGGCTACACCTTC
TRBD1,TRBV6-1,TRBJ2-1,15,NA,CASSAVQGARIEQFF,TGTGCCAGCAGTGCGGTACAGGGGGCGCGGATTGAGCAGTTCTTC
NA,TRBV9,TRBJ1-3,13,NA,CASSAEPGNTIYF,TGTGCCAGCAGCGCTGAGCCTGGAAACACCATATATTTT
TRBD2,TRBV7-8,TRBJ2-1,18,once,CASSPQRRLAGGKNEQFF,TGTGCCAGCAGCCCCCAGCGGAGGCTAGCGGGGGGAAAAAATGAGCAGTTCTTC
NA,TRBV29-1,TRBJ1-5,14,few,CSVDKGVSNQPQHF,TGCAGCGTTGATAAAGGGGTTAGCAATCAGCCCCAGCATTTT
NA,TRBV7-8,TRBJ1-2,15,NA,CASSPRRVAGDGYTF,TGTGCCAGCAGCCCCCGGAGGGTTGCCGGGGATGGCTACACCTTC
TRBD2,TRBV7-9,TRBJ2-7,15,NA,CASSPGTSGRDEQYF,TGTGCCAGCAGCCCGGGGACTAGCGGTCGGGACGAGCAGTACTTC
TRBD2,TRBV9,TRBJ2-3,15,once,CASSSSGTHTDTQYF,TGTGCCAGCAGCTCGAGCGGGACCCACACAGATACGCAGTATTTT
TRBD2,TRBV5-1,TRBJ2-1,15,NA,CASSFALADYNEQFF,TGCGCCAGCAGCTTCGCACTAGCGGATTACAATGAGCAGTTCTTC
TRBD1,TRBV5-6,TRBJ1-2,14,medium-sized,CASSSGTVVLGYTF,TGTGCCAGCAGCTCCGGGACAGTTGTACTCGGCTACACCTTC
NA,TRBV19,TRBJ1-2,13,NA,CASSIRGVDGYTF,TGTGCCAGTAGTATCAGGGGCGTTGATGGCTACACCTTC
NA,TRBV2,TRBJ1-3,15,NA,CAGSPGQPNGNTIYF,TGTGCCGGCTCACCCGGACAGCCCAATGGAAACACCATATATTTT
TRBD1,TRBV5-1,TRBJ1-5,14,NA,CASSQTGGNQPQHF,TGCGCCAGCAGCCAGACAGGGGGAAATCAGCCCCAGCATTTT
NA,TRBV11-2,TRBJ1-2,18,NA,CASSPITGWTAKNYGYTF,TGTGCCAGCAGCCCGATAACGGGCTGGACAGCGAAGAACTATGGCTACACCTTC
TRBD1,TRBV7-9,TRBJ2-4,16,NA,CASSPTFGTGENIQYF,TGTGCCAGCAGCCCCACCTTCGGGACAGGGGAAAACATTCAGTACTTC
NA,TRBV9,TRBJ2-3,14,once,CASSVSFYTDTQYF,TGTGCCAGCAGCGTAAGCTTCTACACAGATACGCAGTATTTT
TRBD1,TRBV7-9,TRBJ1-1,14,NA,CASSIRDRDTEAFF,TGTGCCAGCAGCATCAGGGACAGGGACACTGAAGCTTTCTTT
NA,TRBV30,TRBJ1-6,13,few,CAWSLLTDSPLHF,TGTGCCTGGAGTCTTTTGACAGATTCACCCCTCCACTTT
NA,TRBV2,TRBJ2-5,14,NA,CASRRDLYQETQYF,TGTGCCAGCAGGAGGGACTTGTACCAAGAGACCCAGTACTTC
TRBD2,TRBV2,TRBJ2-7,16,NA,CASSEGGGAKVTVQYF,TGTGCCAGCAGTGAAGGCGGGGGGGCCAAGGTAACCGTGCAGTACTTC
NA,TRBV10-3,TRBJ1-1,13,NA,CAISGGEGAEAFF,TGTGCCATCAGTGGCGGGGAAGGGGCTGAAGCTTTCTTT
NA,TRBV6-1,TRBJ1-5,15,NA,CASSETPSGNQPQHF,TGTGCCAGCAGTGAAACCCCCTCGGGCAATCAGCCCCAGCATTTT
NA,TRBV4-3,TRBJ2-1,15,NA,CASSQRSQGGGEQFF,TGCGCCAGCAGCCAACGGTCTCAAGGGGGGGGTGAGCAGTTCTTC
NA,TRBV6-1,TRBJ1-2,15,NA,CASSEAGGGYYGYTF,TGTGCCAGCAGTGAAGCAGGGGGGGGCTACTATGGCTACACCTTC
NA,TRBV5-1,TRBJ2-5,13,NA,CASSLDRVETQYF,TGCGCCAGCAGCTTGGACAGGGTGGAGACCCAGTACTTC
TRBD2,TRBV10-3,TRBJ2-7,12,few,CATSLAGDEQYF,TGTGCCACCTCGTTAGCGGGAGACGAGCAGTACTTC
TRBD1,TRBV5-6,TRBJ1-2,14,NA,CASSLGTGSYGYTF,TGTGCCAGCAGCTTAGGGACAGGGAGCTATGGCTACACCTTC
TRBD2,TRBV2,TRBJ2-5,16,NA,CASRVTGLAAQETQYF,TGTGCCAGCAGAGTCACGGGACTAGCGGCACAAGAGACCCAGTACTTC
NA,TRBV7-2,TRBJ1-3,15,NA,CASSRQLLRGNTIYF,TGTGCCAGCAGCCGACAGCTGCTAAGAGGAAACACCATATATTTT
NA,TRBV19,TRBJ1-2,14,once,CASSIPRDHYGYTF,TGTGCCAGTAGTATCCCCAGGGATCACTATGGCTACACCTTC
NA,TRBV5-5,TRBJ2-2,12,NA,CASSEQAGELFF,TGTGCCAGCAGCGAACAGGCCGGGGAGCTGTTTTTT
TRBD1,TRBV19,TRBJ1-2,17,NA,CASTYEYDPRQGYGYTF,TGTGCCAGTACCTACGAGTACGACCCGCGACAGGGGTACGGCTACACCTTC
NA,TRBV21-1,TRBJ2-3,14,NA,CASSERQFGDTQYF,TGTGCCAGCAGCGAAAGACAGTTCGGAGATACGCAGTATTTT
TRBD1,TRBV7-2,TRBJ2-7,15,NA,CASSITGTAFYEQYF,TGTGCCAGCAGCATAACCGGGACAGCCTTTTACGAGCAGTACTTC
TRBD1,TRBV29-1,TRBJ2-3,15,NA,CSVASGQGRTDTQYF,TGCAGCGTCGCTAGCGGACAGGGGCGCACAGATACGCAGTATTTT
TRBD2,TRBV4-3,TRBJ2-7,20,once,CASSQDPPGTSGGAHYEQYF,TGCGCCAGCAGCCAAGATCCCCCCGGGACTAGCGGGGGGGCCCATTACGAGCAGTACTTC
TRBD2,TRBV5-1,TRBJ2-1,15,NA,CASRASGGAVNEQFF,TGCGCCAGCAGGGCTAGCGGGGGGGCCGTTAATGAGCAGTTCTTC
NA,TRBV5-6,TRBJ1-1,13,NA,CASSFTGTTEAFF,TGTGCCAGCAGCTTCACAGGGACCACTGAAGCTTTCTTT
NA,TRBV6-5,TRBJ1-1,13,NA,CASSYDMNTEAFF,TGTGCCAGCAGTTACGACATGAACACTGAAGCTTTCTTT
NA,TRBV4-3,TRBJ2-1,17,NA,CASSQDEWDSVYNEQFF,TGCGCCAGCAGCCAAGATGAATGGGACTCCGTCTACAATGAGCAGTTCTTC
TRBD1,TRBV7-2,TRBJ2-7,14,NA,CASSRTGISYEQYF,TGTGCCAGCAGCAGGACAGGGATCTCCTACGAGCAGTACTTC
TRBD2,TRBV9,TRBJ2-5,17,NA,CASSVTGTSGGGETQYF,TGTGCCAGCAGCGTAACCGGGACTAGCGGGGGGGGAGAGACCCAGTACTTC
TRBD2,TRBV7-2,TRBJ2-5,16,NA,CASSPAGTMSGETQYF,TGTGCCAGCAGCCCAGCGGGGACTATGTCGGGGGAGACCCAGTACTTC
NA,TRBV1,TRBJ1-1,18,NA,CTSSQDRDSLDVNTEAFF,TGCACCAGCAGCCAAGACCGGGACAGTCTCGACGTGAACACTGAAGCTTTCTTT
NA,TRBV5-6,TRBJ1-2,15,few,CASSQVGGIGYGYTF,TGTGCCAGCAGCCAGGTGGGGGGGATAGGCTATGGCTACACCTTC